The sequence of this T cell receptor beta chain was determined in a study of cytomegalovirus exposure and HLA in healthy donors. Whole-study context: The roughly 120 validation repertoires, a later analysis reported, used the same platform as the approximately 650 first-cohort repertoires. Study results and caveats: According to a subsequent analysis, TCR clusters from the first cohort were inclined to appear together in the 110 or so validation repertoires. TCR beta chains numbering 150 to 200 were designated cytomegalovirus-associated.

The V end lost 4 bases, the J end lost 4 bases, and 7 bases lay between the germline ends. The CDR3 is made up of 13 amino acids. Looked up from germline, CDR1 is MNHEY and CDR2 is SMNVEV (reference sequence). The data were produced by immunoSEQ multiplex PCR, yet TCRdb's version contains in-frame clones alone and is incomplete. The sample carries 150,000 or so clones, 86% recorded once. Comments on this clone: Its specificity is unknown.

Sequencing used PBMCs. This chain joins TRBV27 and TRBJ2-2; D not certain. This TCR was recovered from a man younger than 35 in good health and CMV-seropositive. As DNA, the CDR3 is TGTGCCAGCAGTTCTCGAGGCACCGGGGAGCTGTTTTTT. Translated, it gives CASSSRGTGELFF.